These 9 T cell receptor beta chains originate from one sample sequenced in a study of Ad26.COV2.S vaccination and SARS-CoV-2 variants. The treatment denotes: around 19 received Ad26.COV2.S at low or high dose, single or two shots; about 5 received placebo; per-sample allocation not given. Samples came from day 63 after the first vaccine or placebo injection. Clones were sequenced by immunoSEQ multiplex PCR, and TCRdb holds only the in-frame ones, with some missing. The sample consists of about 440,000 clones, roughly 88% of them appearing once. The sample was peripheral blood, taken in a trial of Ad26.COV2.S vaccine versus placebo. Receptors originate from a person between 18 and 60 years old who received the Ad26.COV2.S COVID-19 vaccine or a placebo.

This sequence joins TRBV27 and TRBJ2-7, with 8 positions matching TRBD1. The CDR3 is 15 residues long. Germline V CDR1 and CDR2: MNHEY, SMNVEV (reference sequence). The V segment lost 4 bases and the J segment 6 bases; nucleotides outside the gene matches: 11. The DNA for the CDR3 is TGTGCCAGCAGTTACAATGGACAGGGAACTGGCGAGCAGTACTTC. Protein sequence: CASSYNGQGTGEQYF.

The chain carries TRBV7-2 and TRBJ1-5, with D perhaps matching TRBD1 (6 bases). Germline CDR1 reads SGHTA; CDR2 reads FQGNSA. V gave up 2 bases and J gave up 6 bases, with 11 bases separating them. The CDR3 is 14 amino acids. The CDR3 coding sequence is TGTGCCAGCAGCTTATGGGACAATACTCAGCCCCAGCATTTT. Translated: CASSLWDNTQPQHF.

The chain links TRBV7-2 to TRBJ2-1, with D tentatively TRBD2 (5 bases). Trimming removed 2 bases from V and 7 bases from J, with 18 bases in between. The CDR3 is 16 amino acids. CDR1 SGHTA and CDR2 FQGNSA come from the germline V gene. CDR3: CASSLWLVGTGNEQFF. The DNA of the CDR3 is TGTGCCAGCAGCTTATGGTTGGTAGGAACGGGGAATGAGCAGTTCTTC. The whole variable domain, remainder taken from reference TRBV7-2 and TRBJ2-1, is GAGVSQSPSNKVTEKGKDVELRCDPISGHTALYWYRQSLGQGLEFLIYFQGNSAPDKSGLPSDRFSAERTGGSVSTLTIQRTQQEDSAVYLCASSLWLVGTGNEQFFGPGTRLTVL.

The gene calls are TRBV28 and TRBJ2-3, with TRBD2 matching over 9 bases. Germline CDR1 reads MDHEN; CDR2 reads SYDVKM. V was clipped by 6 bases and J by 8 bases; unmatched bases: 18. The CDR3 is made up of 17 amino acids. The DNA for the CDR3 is TGTGCCAGCAGCGAGTTCCCCGCAGCGGGAGGATCCGGTACGCAGTATTTT. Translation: CASSEFPAAGGSGTQYF.

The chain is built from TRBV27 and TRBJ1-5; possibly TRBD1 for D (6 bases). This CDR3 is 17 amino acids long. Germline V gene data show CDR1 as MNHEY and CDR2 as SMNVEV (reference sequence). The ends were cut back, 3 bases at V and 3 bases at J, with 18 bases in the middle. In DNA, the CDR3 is TGTGCCAGCAGTTTCAGAGGGGGAGCTTTAGCCAATCAGCCCCAGCATTTT. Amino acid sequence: CASSFRGGALANQPQHF.

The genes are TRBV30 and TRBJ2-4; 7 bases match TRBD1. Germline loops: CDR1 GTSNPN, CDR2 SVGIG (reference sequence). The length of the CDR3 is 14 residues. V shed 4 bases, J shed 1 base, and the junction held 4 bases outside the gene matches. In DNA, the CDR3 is TGTGCCTGGACCCCCAGGGGGGCCAAAAACATTCAGTACTTC. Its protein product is CAWTPRGAKNIQYF.

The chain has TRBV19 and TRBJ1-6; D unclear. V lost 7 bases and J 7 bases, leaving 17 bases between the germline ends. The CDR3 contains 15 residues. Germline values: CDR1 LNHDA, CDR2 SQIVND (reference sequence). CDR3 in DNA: TGTGCCAGTACCCCTCGCCGGACGGGGAATTCACCCCTCCACTTT. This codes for CASTPRRTGNSPLHF.

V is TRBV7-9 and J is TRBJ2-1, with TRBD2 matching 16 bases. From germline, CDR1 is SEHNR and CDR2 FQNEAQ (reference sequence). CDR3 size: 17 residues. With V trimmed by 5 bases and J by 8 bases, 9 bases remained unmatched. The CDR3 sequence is CASSPPGGTSGRDEQFF. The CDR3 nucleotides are TGTGCCAGCAGCCCACCTGGCGGGACTAGCGGGAGGGATGAGCAGTTCTTC.

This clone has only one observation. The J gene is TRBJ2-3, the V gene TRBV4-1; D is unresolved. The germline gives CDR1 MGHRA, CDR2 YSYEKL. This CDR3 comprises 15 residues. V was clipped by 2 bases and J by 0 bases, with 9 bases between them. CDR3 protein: CASSQLGLSTDTQYF. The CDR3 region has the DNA TGCGCCAGCAGCCAACTGGGGTTAAGCACAGATACGCAGTATTTT.